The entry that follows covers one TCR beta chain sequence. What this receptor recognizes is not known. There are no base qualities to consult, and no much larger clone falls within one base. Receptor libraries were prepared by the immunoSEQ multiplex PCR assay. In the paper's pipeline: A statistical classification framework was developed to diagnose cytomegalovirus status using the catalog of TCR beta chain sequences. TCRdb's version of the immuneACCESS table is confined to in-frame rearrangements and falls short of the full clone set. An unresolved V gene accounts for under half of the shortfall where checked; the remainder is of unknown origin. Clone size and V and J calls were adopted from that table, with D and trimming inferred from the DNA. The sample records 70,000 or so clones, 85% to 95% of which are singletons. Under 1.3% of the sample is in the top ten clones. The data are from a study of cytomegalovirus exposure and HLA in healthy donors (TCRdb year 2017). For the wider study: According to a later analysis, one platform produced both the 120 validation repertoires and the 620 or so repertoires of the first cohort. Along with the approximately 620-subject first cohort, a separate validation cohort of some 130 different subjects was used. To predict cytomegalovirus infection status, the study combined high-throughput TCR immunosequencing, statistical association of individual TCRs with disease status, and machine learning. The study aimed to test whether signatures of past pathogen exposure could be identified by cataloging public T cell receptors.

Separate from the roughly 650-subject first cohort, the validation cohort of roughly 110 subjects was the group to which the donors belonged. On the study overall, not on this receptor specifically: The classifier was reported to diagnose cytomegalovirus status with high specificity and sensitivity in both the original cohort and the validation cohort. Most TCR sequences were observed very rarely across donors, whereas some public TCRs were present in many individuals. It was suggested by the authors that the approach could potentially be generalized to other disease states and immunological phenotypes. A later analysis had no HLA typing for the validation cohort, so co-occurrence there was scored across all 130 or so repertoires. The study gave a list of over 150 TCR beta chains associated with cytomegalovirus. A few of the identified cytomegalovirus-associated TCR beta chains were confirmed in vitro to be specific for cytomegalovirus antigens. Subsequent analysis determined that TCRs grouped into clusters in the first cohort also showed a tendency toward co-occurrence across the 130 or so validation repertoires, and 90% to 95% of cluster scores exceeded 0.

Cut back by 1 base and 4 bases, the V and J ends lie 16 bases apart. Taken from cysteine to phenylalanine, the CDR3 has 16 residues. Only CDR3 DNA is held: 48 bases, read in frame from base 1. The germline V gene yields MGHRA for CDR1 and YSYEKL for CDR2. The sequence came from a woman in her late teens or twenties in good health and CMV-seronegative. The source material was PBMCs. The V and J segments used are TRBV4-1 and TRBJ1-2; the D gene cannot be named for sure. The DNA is TGCGCCAGCAGCCAAGGCCAAGGACTCCGGACCTATGGCTACACCTTC. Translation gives CASSQGQGLRTYGYTF.